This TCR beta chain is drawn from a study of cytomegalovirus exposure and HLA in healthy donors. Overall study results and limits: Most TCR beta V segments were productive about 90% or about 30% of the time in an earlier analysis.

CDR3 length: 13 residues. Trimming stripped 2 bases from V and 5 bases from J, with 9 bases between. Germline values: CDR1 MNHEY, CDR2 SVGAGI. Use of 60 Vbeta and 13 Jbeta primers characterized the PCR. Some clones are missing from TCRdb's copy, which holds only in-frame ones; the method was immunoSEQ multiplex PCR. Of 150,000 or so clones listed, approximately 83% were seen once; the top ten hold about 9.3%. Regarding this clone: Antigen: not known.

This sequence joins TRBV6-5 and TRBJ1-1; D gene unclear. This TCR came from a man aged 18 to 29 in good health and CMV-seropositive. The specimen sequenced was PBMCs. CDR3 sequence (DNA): TGTGCCAGCAGTTACGTGGGAGGGACTGAAGCTTTCTTT. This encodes CASSYVGGTEAFF.